This T cell receptor beta chain was profiled in a study of B cell selection in AIRE deficiency. Regarding the study as a whole: Shared Treg sequences had shorter CDR3s, biased toward rearrangements with few non-templated insertions. Patient Tconv cells held about 30% of Treg sequences shared by healthy donors.

The regulatory T cell sort gate was CD4+CD25hiCD127low/negative. Assay: immunoSEQ multiplex PCR; the TCRdb copy retains only in-frame clones and omits some. Counted here are nearly 3,000 clones, 78% occurring once; the ten biggest clones make up approximately 3.6%. In regard to this clone: The target antigen is unknown.

The CDR3 length is 11 residues. The V and J genes are TRBV21-1 and TRBJ2-5; the table names TRBD2, a call not compared with the DNA. TRBV21-1 is labeled a pseudogene. The sequencing input was Tregs sorted from PBMCs. The receptor's source is a human donor with AIRE deficiency. CDR3 region: CASSTEETQYF. Written as DNA, the CDR3 is TGTGCCAGCAGCACGGAGGAGACCCAGTACTTC.